These 15 T cell receptor beta chains originate from one sample sequenced in a study of T cells in Graves' hyperthyroidism and ophthalmopathy. Template material for amplifying TCR beta CDR3 regions consisted of RNA transcripts. Primed by the HTBI set, a first-round RT-PCR was run on the TCR CDR3. TCRdb redid the calling of the multiplex PCR reads with MiXCR, one entry per CDR3 protein. The sample includes 200,000 to 250,000 distinct CDR3 sequences, approximately 20% of them seen just once. The specimen was blood. The source is a man in his forties with Graves' hyperthyroidism.

This clonotype has only a few counts. A much larger clone differs from this one at a single base, so this may be a read error. The chain couples TRBV5-6 to TRBJ2-5; 7 bases are shared with TRBD2. The V and J ends lost 4 bases and 4 bases, in that order; junction bases with no gene match: 19. Germline assignment: CDR1 SGHDT and CDR2 YYEEEE. The CDR3 is made up of 18 amino acids. Here the CDR3 reads CASSRRSAGTYPGETQYF. The CDR3, as DNA: TGTGCCAGCAGCCGTCGGTCAGCGGGGACCTACCCGGGAGAGACCCAGTACTTC.

This clonotype occurred many times. The chain links TRBV7-3 to TRBJ1-2; 9 bases align to TRBD1. Germline V CDR1 and CDR2: SGHTA, FQGTGA. The CDR3 loop spans 13 amino acids. Trimming cost V 5 bases and J 7 bases; bases outside gene matches: 5. CDR3 in DNA: TGTGCCAGCAGCGCCGGGACAGGGAGTGGCTACACCTTC. Encoded protein: CASSAGTGSGYTF.

This clonotype was counted many times. The V and J genes are TRBV10-3 and TRBJ2-3; 9 bases are shared with TRBD1. The CDR3 loop spans 12 amino acids. The germline gives CDR1 ENHRY, CDR2 SYGVKD. V was clipped by 6 bases and J by 9 bases; unmatched bases: 4. CDR3 nucleotides: TGTGCCATCAGCTCACAGGGGGCGACGCAGTATTTT. This translates into CAISSQGATQYF.

This clonotype was detected many times. The chain is built from TRBV6-2 or TRBV6-3 and TRBJ2-2, with a possible D match to TRBD1 (5 bases). V lost 3 bases, J lost 1 base, and 9 bases lay in between. CDR1 MNHEY and CDR2 SVGEGT come from the germline V gene. The CDR3 is 15 residues long. The CDR3 region is CASSYNRLNTGELFF. Here the CDR3 DNA reads TGTGCCAGCAGTTATAACAGGTTGAACACCGGGGAGCTGTTTTTT.

V usage is TRBV5-1 and J usage is TRBJ1-4, with D hard to call. This CDR3 has 14 residues. V was shortened by 0 bases and J by 5 bases, with 8 bases between the two germline ends. The germline V gene encodes CDR1 SGHRS and CDR2 YFSETQ. The CDR3 coding sequence is TGCGCCAGCAGCTTGGGATCCGCGAATGAAAAACTGTTTTTT. Amino acid sequence: CASSLGSANEKLFF.

This rearrangement joins TRBV29-1 to TRBJ2-2, with 8 positions matching TRBD1. The CDR3 consists of 14 residues. V lost 4 bases to trimming and J lost 5 bases; unmatched junction nucleotides: 6. The germline gives CDR1 SQVTM, CDR2 ANQGSEA. The CDR3, as DNA: TGCAGCGTTGCGGGGACAGGACGGACCGGGGAGCTGTTTTTT. Translating gives CSVAGTGRTGELFF.

This clonotype has just a few counts. V usage is TRBV29-1 and J usage is TRBJ2-1; D is possibly TRBD1 or TRBD2 (5 bases each). Germline V gene sequence: CDR1 SQVTM, CDR2 ANQGSEA. V lost 8 bases, J lost 5 bases, and 19 bases lay in between. The CDR3 contains 14 residues. The CDR3: CSFRRGTGHNEQFF. In DNA form, the CDR3 reads TGCAGCTTCAGACGTGGGACGGGACACAATGAGCAGTTCTTC.

This clonotype was counted between two and nine times. The chain is built from TRBV19 and TRBJ2-7; TRBD1 matches at 10 bases. The CDR3 spans 15 residues. The V segment lost 3 bases and the J segment 4 bases; nucleotides outside the gene matches: 6. Germline V gene sequence: CDR1 LNHDA, CDR2 SQIVND (reference sequence). Written as DNA, the CDR3 is TGTGCCAGTAGTATTCCAGGACAGGGGGTTTACGAGCAGTACTTC. Translating it yields CASSIPGQGVYEQYF.

This clonotype came up many times. V is TRBV2 and J is TRBJ2-1; D is ambiguous. The CDR3 length is 14 residues. CDR1 SNHLY and CDR2 FYNNEI come from the germline V gene. The V and J ends lost 2 bases and 4 bases respectively, with 9 bases between them. Written as DNA, the CDR3 is TGTGCCAGCAGTGAAACCTCAGATTACAATGAGCAGTTCTTC. Its protein product is CASSETSDYNEQFF.

In its sample, this clonotype was seen many times. The rearrangement joins TRBV5-1 to TRBJ2-3; possibly TRBD1 or TRBD2 for D (5 bases each). Germline V lookup: CDR1 SGHRS, CDR2 YFSETQ. V lost 1 base, J lost 5 bases, and 14 bases lay in between. The CDR3 is 15 residues long. The CDR3 DNA is TGCGCCAGCAGCTTGTTAGGGGCCCGGGAAGATACGCAGTATTTT. Protein sequence: CASSLLGAREDTQYF.

The chain joins TRBV6-1 to TRBJ1-2; D not resolved. The CDR3 extends over 14 amino acids. V was cut by 7 bases and J by 0 bases, with 12 bases left in between. The germline gives CDR1 MNHNS, CDR2 SASEGT. CDR3 bases: TGTGCCAGCACAAGAGACGGAGCTAACTATGGCTACACCTTC. Translation gives CASTRDGANYGYTF.

This clonotype showed up many times. V gene TRBV3-1 combines with J gene TRBJ1-2, with D hard to call. Germline assignment: CDR1 LGHDT and CDR2 YNNKEL (reference sequence). The CDR3 sequence is 12 residues long. The V end lost 4 bases, the J end lost 7 bases, and 10 bases lay between the germline ends. CDR3 DNA sequence: TGTGCCAGCAGCCCTCGGAATTCTGGCTACACCTTC. Translation gives CASSPRNSGYTF.

Written as DNA, the CDR3 is TGCAGTGCCAACGGGGGGGACGTAAACAATGAGCAGTTCTTC. It encodes CSANGGDVNNEQFF. The chain has TRBV20-1 and TRBJ2-1; 8 bases line up with TRBD2. Per the germline V gene, CDR1 is DFQATT and CDR2 is SNEGSKA (reference sequence). V lost 6 bases to trimming and J lost 5 bases; unmatched junction nucleotides: 9. This CDR3 is 14 amino acids long.

This clonotype has a count of ten or more. One end of the junction fails to match germline, which may point to a read error. The CDR3 protein is CSVEELQETQYF. In DNA, the CDR3 is TGCAGCGTAGAAGAGTTACAAGAGACCCAGTACTTC. The rearrangement uses TRBV29-1 and TRBJ2-5, with D hard to call. The germline CDR1 and CDR2 sequences are SQVTM and ANQGSEA. The CDR3 is 12 residues long.

This clonotype was recorded at least ten times. A junction end diverges from the germline sequence, so it may reflect a read error. The J gene is TRBJ1-1, the V gene TRBV12-3 or TRBV12-4; no firm D call. This CDR3 is built from 12 residues. CDR3 sequence (DNA): TGTACCAGCAGCCAAAGCGGAGATGAAGCTTTCTTT. It encodes CTSSQSGDEAFF.